The rows below give T cell receptor beta chains drawn from one sample of a study of T cell responses to AZD1222 COVID-19 vaccine. Some clones are missing from TCRdb's copy, which holds only in-frame ones; the method was immunoSEQ multiplex PCR. This sample has around 58,000 clones, with around 84% found just once. Sequenced material: peripheral blood, taken on day 0 of AZD1222 vaccination. The receptor source for this set is an adult in good health. Each CDR3 is given with its conserved first and last residue. A D gene is named only where the DNA matches it firmly.

d_call v_call cdr3_aa
. TRBV27 CASSLSQTNEKLFF
. TRBV6-5 CASHPRGDEKLFF
. TRBV29-1 CSDWDGIYGYTF
. TRBV5-6 CASGGLGANTGELFF
. TRBV18 CASTSQMELSSYNSPLHF
. TRBV13 CASSPGQTGDTQYF
. TRBV30 CAWSRGIGEKLFF
. TRBV2 CASTERDEQFF
. TRBV4-2 CASSQHLRGRRYTF
. TRBV5-1 CASSLDGKGTGELFF
. TRBV5-1 CASSAQGSSGANVLTF
TRBD1 TRBV2 CASSRDSSYNSPLHF
. TRBV3-1/TRBV3-2 CASSQGTLQPQHF
. TRBV11-1 CASSLPPSYEQYF
. TRBV6-1 CASTPDRANYGYTF
. TRBV5-1 CASRSGGTPGSPLHF
. TRBV7-9 CASSPAQNEQYF
. TRBV11-2 CASSSGLLNYEQYF
TRBD1 TRBV2 CASRRQGSAGELFF
TRBD2 TRBV27 CASSSGLAGVRYF
. TRBV7-9 CASSPSGASTGELFF
TRBD1 TRBV6-5 CASTPGQASFYEQYF
TRBD1 TRBV18 CASSPGGVAQGVKFF